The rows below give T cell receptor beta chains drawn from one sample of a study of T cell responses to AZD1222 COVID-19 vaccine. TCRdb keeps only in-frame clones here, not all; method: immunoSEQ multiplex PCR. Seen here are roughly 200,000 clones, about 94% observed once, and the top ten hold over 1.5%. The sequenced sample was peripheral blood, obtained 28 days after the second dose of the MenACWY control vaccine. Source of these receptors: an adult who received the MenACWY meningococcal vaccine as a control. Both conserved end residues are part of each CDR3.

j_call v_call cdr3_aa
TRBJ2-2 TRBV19 CASSIRTSGSGPGELFF
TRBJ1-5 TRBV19 CASKGSGANQPQHF
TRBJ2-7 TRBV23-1 CATQYRLYEQYF
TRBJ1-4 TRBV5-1 CASSLQHPTNEKLFF
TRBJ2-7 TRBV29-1 CSVPPSRAGVVCEQYF
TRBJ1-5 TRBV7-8 CASSLARGASNQPQHF
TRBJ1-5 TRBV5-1 CASSPQGGGNQPQHF
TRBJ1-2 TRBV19 CASSIDRLNGYTF
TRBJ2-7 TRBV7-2 CASSFGGANTYEQYF
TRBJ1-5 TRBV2 CASSVRGQPQHF
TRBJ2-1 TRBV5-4 CASTRPDLARGSYNEQFF
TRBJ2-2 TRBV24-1 CATSRTGQTNTGELFF
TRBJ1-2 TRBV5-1 CASSSTPGTGTGYTF
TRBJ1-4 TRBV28 CASSLAGQSNEKLFF
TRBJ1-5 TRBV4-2 CASSESAGEKYSNQPQHF
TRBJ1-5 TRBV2 CASSTESQPQHF
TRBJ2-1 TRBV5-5 CASSSRGSAYNEQFF
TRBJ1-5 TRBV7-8 CASSLGGQGAFDNQPQHF
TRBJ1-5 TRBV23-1 CASPPGGSNQPQHF
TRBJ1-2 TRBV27 CASSFRDRDGYTF
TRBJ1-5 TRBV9 CASSVAGGEPQHF
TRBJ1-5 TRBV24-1 CATSDPRDSNQPQHF
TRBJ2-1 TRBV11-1 CASSLGDRVPGNEQFF
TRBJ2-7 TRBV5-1 CASSLEGYEQYF
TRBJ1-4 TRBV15 CATSRDRMATNEKLFF
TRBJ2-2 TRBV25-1 CASSGTAYTGELFF
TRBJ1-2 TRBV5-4 CASSSEDSLYTF
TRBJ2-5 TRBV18 CASSLAGGETQYF
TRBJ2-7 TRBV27 CASSLRDRYSEQYF
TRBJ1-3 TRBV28 CASSSSTASGNTIYF
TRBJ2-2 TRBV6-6 CASSYSLAGVLRELFF
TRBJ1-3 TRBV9 CASSADRGGSNTIYF
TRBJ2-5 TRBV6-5 CASRSVTSLVETQYF
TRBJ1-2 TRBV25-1 CASSDEGLRNGYTF
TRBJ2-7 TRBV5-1 CASSGGPSYEQYF
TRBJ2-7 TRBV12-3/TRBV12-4 CASRPTSGGKQYF
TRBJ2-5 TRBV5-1 CASSLPSGVAGVQETQYF
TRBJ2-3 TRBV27 CASSLQDRVYTQYF
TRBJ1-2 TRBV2 CASRDRGQGYGYTF
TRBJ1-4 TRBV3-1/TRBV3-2 CASSQAPIEKLFF
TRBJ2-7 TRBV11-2 CASSLVSGNHEQYF
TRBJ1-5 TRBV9 CASGPTGTWPQHF
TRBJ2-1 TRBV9 CASSSRLAGNEQFF
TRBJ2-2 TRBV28 CASSLGRNTGELFF
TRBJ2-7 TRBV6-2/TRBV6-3 CASSGTDYEQYF
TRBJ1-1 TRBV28 CASSLIGGLTEAFF
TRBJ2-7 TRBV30 CAWSVLGRGDEQYF
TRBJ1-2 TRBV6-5 CASRRQYILYGYTF
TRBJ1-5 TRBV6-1 CASSEWGYSNQPQHF
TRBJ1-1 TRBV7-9 CASSSRTESTLGAFF
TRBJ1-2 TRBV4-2 CASSQDEGQGYGYTF
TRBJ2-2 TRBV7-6 CASSYSAGTGGTGELFF
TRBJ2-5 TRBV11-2 CASSNRLGETQYF
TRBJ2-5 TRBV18 CASSPPRPMETQYF
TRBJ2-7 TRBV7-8 CASSSKLAGPYEQYF
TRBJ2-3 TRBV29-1 CSVESGGSTDTQYF
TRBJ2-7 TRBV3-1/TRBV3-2 CASSQDSGVDEQYF